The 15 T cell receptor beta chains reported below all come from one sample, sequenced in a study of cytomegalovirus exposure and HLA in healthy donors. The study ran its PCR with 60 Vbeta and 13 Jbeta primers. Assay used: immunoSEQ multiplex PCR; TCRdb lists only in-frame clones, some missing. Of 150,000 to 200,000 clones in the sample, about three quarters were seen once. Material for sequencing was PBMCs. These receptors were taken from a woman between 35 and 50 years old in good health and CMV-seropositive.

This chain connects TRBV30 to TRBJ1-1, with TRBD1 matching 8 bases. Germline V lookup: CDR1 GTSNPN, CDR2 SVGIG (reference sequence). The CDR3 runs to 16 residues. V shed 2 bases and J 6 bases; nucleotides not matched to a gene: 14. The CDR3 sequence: CAWSRGDPGGDAEAFF. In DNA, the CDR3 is TGTGCCTGGAGTCGGGGGGACCCAGGGGGCGATGCTGAAGCTTTCTTT.

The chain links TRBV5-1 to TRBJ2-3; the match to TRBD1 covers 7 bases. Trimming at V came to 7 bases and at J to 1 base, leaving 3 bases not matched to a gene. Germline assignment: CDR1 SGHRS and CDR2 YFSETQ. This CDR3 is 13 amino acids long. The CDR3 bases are TGCGCCAGCTCAGGGGGACGCACAGATACGCAGTATTTT. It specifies CASSGGRTDTQYF.

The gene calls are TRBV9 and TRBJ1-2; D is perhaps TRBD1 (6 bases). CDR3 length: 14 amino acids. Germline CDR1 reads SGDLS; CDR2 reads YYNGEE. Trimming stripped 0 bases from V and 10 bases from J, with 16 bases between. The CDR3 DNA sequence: TGTGCCAGCAGCGTAGGTGAAGGGGGTATAACCTACACCTTC. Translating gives CASSVGEGGITYTF.

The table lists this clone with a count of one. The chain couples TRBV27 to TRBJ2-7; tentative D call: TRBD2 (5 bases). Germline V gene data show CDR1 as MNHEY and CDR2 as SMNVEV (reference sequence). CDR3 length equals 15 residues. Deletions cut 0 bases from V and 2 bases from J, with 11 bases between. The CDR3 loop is CASSLSVEATYEQYF. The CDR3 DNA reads TGTGCCAGCAGTTTATCGGTGGAGGCTACCTACGAGCAGTACTTC.

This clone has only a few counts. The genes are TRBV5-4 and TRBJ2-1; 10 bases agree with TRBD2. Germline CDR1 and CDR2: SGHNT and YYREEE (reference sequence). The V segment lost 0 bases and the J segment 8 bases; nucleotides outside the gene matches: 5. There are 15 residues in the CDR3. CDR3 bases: TGTGCCAGCAGCTTGGAGGCTAGCGGGGGTTATGAGCAGTTCTTC. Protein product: CASSLEASGGYEQFF.

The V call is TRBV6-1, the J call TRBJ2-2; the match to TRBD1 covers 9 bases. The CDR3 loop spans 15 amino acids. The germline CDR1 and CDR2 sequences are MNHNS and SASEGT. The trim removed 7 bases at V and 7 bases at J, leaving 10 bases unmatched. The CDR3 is CASTLDRGQLGELFF. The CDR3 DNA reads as TGTGCCAGCACCTTGGACAGGGGCCAGCTCGGGGAGCTGTTTTTT.

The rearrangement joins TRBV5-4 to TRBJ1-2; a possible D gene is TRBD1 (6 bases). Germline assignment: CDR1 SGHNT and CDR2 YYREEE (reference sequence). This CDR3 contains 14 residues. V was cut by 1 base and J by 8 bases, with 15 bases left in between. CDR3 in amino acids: CASSLLSGAYGYTF. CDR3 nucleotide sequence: TGTGCCAGCAGCTTGCTGTCAGGGGCGTACGGCTACACCTTC.

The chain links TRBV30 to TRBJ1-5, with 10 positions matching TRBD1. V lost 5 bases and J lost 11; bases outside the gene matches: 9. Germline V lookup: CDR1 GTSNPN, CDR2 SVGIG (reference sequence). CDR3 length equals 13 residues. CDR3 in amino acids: CAWDRGPLSAQHF. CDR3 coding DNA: TGTGCCTGGGACAGGGGGCCCCTATCGGCCCAGCATTTT.

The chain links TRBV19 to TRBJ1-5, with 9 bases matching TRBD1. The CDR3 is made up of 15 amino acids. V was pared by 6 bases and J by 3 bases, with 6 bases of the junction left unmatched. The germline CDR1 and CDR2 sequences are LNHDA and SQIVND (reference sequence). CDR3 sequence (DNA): TGTGCCAGTAGGAACAGGGACAGGGACAATCAGCCCCAGCATTTT. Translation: CASRNRDRDNQPQHF. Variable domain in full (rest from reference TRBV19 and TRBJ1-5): DGGITQSPKYLFRKEGQNVTLSCEQNLNHDAMYWYRQDPGQGLRLIYYSQIVNDFQKGDIAEGYSVSREKKESFPLTVTSAQKNPTAFYLCASRNRDRDNQPQHFGDGTRLSIL.

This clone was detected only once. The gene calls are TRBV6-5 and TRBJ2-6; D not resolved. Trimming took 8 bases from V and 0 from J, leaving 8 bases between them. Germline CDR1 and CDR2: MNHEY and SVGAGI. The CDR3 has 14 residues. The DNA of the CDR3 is TGTGCCAGCGGCCCTTACTCTGGGGCCAACGTCCTGACTTTC. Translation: CASGPYSGANVLTF.

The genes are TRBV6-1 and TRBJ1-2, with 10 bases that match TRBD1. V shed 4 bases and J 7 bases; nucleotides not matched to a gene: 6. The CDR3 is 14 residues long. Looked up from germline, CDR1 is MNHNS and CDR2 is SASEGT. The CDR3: CASSASGTGVGYTF. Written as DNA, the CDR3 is TGTGCCAGCAGTGCCTCCGGGACAGGGGTTGGCTACACCTTC.

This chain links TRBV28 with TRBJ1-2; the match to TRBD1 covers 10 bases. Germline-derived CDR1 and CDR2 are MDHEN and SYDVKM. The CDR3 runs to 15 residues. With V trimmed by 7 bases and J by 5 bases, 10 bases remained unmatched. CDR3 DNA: TGTGCCAGCACCCCTGCCTTGGGACAGGGGTATGGCTACACCTTC. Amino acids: CASTPALGQGYGYTF.

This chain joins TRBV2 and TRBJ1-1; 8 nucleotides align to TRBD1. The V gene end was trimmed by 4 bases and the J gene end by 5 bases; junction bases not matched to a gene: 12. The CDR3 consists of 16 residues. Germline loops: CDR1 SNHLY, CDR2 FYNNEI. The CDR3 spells CASSAKGRGPGTEAFF. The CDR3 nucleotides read TGTGCCAGCAGTGCGAAGGGCAGGGGGCCGGGGACTGAAGCTTTCTTT.

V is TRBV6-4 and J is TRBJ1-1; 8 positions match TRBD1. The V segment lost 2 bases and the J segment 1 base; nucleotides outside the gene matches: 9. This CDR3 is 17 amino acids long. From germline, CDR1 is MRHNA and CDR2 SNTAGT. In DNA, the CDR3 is TGTGCCAGCAGTGACCCCCAGGGGGCGTCCCCGAACACTGAAGCTTTCTTT. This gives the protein CASSDPQGASPNTEAFF.

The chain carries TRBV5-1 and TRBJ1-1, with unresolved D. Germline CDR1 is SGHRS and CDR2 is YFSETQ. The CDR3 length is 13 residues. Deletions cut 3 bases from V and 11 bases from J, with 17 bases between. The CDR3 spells CASSSEGTSGAFF. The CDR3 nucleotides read TGCGCCAGCAGCTCTGAGGGAACATCGGGGGCTTTCTTT.